The 19 T cell receptor beta chains below come from one sample, sequenced in a study of CD8 T cells in ankylosing spondylitis. TCRdb reprocessed the 5' RACE reads with MiXCR, giving one entry per CDR3 protein. The sample lists approximately 350,000 distinct CDR3 sequences, approximately 20% occurring once. Sequenced: blood, either unsorted or a sorted T cell fraction (not recorded which). The receptors originated from a male donor with ankylosing spondylitis or in good health (not recorded which).

This clonotype appeared a few times. V gene TRBV20-1 combines with J gene TRBJ2-1, with TRBD1 identical over 7 bases. The germline V gene has CDR1 DFQATT and CDR2 SNEGSKA (reference sequence). The CDR3 runs 17 residues. Losses at the gene ends were 5 bases for V and 2 bases for J; bases not matched to a gene: 15. CDR3 in DNA: TGCAGTGCTGGAGCCCGGCGGACAGGTGGGGCCTACAATGAGCAGTTCTTC. It encodes CSAGARRTGGAYNEQFF.

This clonotype has just a few counts. V and J are TRBV11-2 and TRBJ2-3; D uncertain. Trimming left V 2 bases short and J 5 bases short, with 8 bases between. From germline, CDR1 is SGHAT and CDR2 FQNNGV. This CDR3 region has 13 residues. CDR3 in amino acids: CASSLFSGDTQYF. In DNA, the CDR3 is TGTGCCAGCAGCTTATTTTCCGGAGATACGCAGTATTTT.

The V call is TRBV20-1, the J call TRBJ1-2; D unresolved. Germline V gives CDR1 DFQATT, CDR2 SNEGSKA (reference sequence). V lost 4 bases to trimming and J lost 6 bases, with 15 bases between them. The length of the CDR3 is 13 residues. CDR3 amino acids: CSAKPLELDGYTF. The CDR3 DNA reads TGCAGTGCTAAGCCGCTGGAGTTAGATGGCTACACCTTC.

Only a few counts were recorded for this clonotype. The chain is built from TRBV29-1 and TRBJ1-1, with D unresolved. Between the trimmed V and J ends, which lost 4 bases and 4 bases, there was a span of 10 bases. The CDR3 covers 12 residues. CDR1 is SQVTM, CDR2 ANQGSEA, per germline. The CDR3 coding sequence is TGCAGCGTTGTCCACGGGGTCACTGAAGCTTTCTTT. Amino acids: CSVVHGVTEAFF.

The V call is TRBV24-1, the J call TRBJ1-1; weak D call: TRBD1 (6 bases). Per the germline V gene, CDR1 is KGHDR and CDR2 is SFDVKD. V was clipped by 4 bases and J by 7 bases, with 15 bases between them. This CDR3 comprises 14 residues. The CDR3 reads CATSDSSAGDEAFF. The CDR3 DNA is TGTGCCACCAGTGACTCCTCGGCAGGGGATGAAGCTTTCTTT.

For the CDR3, the DNA is TGTGCCAGCAGCCCCTTCTACGGACAAAATACGGCCATTCAGTACTTC. Its protein is CASSPFYGQNTAIQYF. The chain is built from TRBV27 and TRBJ2-4, with D perhaps matching TRBD1 (5 bases). Trimming stripped 6 bases from V and 9 bases from J, with 24 bases between. The CDR3 extends over 16 amino acids. CDR1 is MNHEY, CDR2 SMNVEV, per germline (reference sequence).

This clonotype was observed at least ten times. This chain uses TRBV29-1 with TRBJ2-1; the D is unclear. CDR1 SQVTM and CDR2 ANQGSEA come from the germline V gene. This CDR3 comprises 11 residues. V was shortened by 7 bases and J by 7 bases, with 11 bases between the two germline ends. The CDR3 protein is CSAAAGNEQFF. The DNA for the CDR3 is TGCAGCGCTGCGGCTGGGAATGAGCAGTTCTTC.

This clonotype was seen only a few times. This rearrangement joins TRBV27 to TRBJ2-1; D might be TRBD2 (7 bases). Trimming stripped 6 bases from V and 15 bases from J, with 18 bases between. Germline loops: CDR1 MNHEY, CDR2 SMNVEV (reference sequence). The CDR3 is made up of 12 amino acids. Written as DNA, the CDR3 is TGTGCCAGCAGCCAAAGAGGGGGGGCGGGGTTCTTC. Translation: CASSQRGGAGFF.

There are a few counts of this clonotype. The chain joins TRBV30 to TRBJ2-3, with 9 positions matching TRBD1. The germline gives CDR1 GTSNPN, CDR2 SVGIG (reference sequence). The CDR3 length is 14 residues. The V and J ends lost 2 bases and 4 bases, in that order; junction bases with no gene match: 4. The CDR3 DNA reads as TGTGCCTGGAGTCCCGGGACAGGGCCAGATACGCAGTATTTT. This translates into CAWSPGTGPDTQYF. Full variable domain (rest looked up from reference TRBV30 and TRBJ2-3): SQTIHQWPATLVQPVGSPLSLECTVEGTSNPNLYWYRQAAGRGLQLLFYSVGIGQISSEVPQNLSASRPQDRQFILSSKKLLLSDSGFYLCAWSPGTGPDTQYFGPGTRLTVL.

The gene calls are TRBV4-1 and TRBJ2-7, with TRBD2 identical over 9 bases. The CDR3 extends over 16 amino acids. The germline V gene has CDR1 MGHRA and CDR2 YSYEKL. Trimming at V came to 0 bases and at J to 3 bases, leaving 6 bases not matched to a gene. The CDR3 spells CASSQESGGTNYEQYF. Written as DNA, the CDR3 is TGCGCCAGCAGCCAAGAAAGCGGGGGGACTAACTACGAGCAGTACTTC.

This clonotype has just a few counts. The J gene is TRBJ1-5, the V gene TRBV7-9, with a tentative D call TRBD1 (5 bases). This CDR3 comprises 13 residues. Trimming took off 4 bases at V and 5 bases at J, with 9 bases between the two ends. Germline V gives CDR1 SEHNR, CDR2 FQNEAQ (reference sequence). The CDR3 loop is CASSWGSDQPQHF. In DNA form, the CDR3 reads TGTGCCAGCAGCTGGGGGTCGGATCAGCCCCAGCATTTT. Using reference TRBV7-9 and TRBJ1-5 for the parts outside the CDR3, the full variable domain is DTGVSQNPRHKITKRGQNVTFRCDPISEHNRLYWYRQTLGQGPEFLTYFQNEAQLEKSRLLSDRFSAERPKGSFSTLEIQRTEQGDSAMYLCASSWGSDQPQHFGDGTRLSIL.

The chain combines TRBV7-8 with TRBJ2-5; 10 bases match TRBD2. Germline CDR1 is SGHVS and CDR2 is FQNEAQ. The CDR3 loop spans 16 amino acids. The J segment lost 2 bases and the V segment lost 5 bases, leaving 8 bases of the junction unmatched. DNA of the CDR3: TGTGCCAGCAGCGCCCTCCTAGCGGGGGTACAAGAGACCCAGTACTTC. Translating gives CASSALLAGVQETQYF.

The chain is built from TRBV7-3 and TRBJ2-7; 7 nucleotides match TRBD1. The CDR3 extends over 14 amino acids. The ends lost 5 bases at V and 5 bases at J; junction bases unmatched: 9. Germline loops: CDR1 SGHTA, CDR2 FQGTGA. The chain's CDR3 is CASSPGTAFHEQYF. Written as DNA, the CDR3 is TGTGCCAGCAGCCCTGGGACAGCTTTTCACGAGCAGTACTTC.

The chain uses TRBV12-3 or TRBV12-4 and TRBJ2-5; 7 positions agree with TRBD1. The CDR3 contains 13 residues. J was trimmed by 4 bases and V by 4 bases; bases with no gene match: 3. CDR3 in amino acids: CASSSTGIETQYF. The CDR3 region has the DNA TGTGCCAGCAGTTCGACAGGGATAGAGACCCAGTACTTC.

The chain links TRBV29-1 to TRBJ2-1, with unresolved D. Germline lookup yields CDR1 SQVTM and CDR2 ANQGSEA. This CDR3 is 11 amino acids long. CDR3 sequence (DNA): TGCATCACCGGCAATTACAATGAGCAGTTCTTC. Translated: CITGNYNEQFF.

This chain connects TRBV7-2 to TRBJ2-7; 7 bases fit TRBD2. Trimming at V came to 5 bases and at J to 3 bases, leaving 10 bases not matched to a gene. The CDR3 runs 15 residues. Germline V gives CDR1 SGHTA, CDR2 FQGNSA. The CDR3 coding sequence is TGTGCCAGCAGCGCCGCGGGGGAACCATTCTACGAGCAGTACTTC. Translating it yields CASSAAGEPFYEQYF.

Only a few counts were recorded for this clonotype. The genes are TRBV5-6 and TRBJ2-5; D is possibly TRBD1 (6 bases). This CDR3 contains 14 residues. The V gene's germline CDR1 is SGHDT and CDR2 YYEEEE. V lost 1 base and J lost 1, with 8 bases in between. The CDR3 reads CASSLSGVQETQYF. The DNA for the CDR3 is TGTGCCAGCAGCTTGTCAGGGGTCCAAGAGACCCAGTACTTC.

The chain couples TRBV18 to TRBJ2-2; D is undetermined. The germline gives CDR1 KGHSH, CDR2 LQKENI. The CDR3 sequence is 14 residues long. V shed 0 bases and J shed 10 bases, with 12 bases lying between them. As DNA, the CDR3 is TGTGCCAGCTCACCACCGGCGGACCCCGAGGAGCTGTTTTTT. It is translated as CASSPPADPEELFF.

The CDR3 region is CATSADGYSYEQYF. CDR3 nucleotide sequence: TGTGCCACCAGCGCGGACGGCTACTCTTACGAGCAGTACTTC. V is TRBV24-1 and J is TRBJ2-7; D is unclear. The germline CDR1 and CDR2 sequences are KGHDR and SFDVKD. The V gene lost 7 bases and the J gene lost 4 bases, with 16 bases spanning the gap. The CDR3 consists of 14 residues.